This T cell receptor (beta chain) comes out of a study of blood T cell repertoires in COVID-19. Study overall: T cells, B-cell-depleted T cells, or PBMCs provided the cDNA or gDNA that served as material.

The data were produced by immunoSEQ multiplex PCR, yet TCRdb's version contains in-frame clones alone and is incomplete. The table has 95,000 to 110,000 clones, about three quarters seen once. CDR1 is SEHNR and CDR2 is FQNEAQ in the germline V gene (reference sequence). Losses at the gene ends were 3 bases for V and 5 bases for J; bases not matched to a gene: 3. The CDR3 is made up of 14 amino acids. The chain is built from TRBV7-9 and TRBJ2-3, with 9 bases that match TRBD2. Sequences were obtained from peripheral blood. The sequence came from a man aged 65 to 85 with acute or convalescent COVID-19. The CDR3 DNA reads as TGTGCCAGCAGCTTGCTAGCGGGGAAAGATACGCAGTATTTT. This translates into CASSLLAGKDTQYF.